This passage covers 23 T cell receptor beta chains from one sample sequenced in a study of blood T cell repertoires in COVID-19. Data came from immunoSEQ multiplex PCR; TCRdb stores just in-frame clones and leaves some out. Here the sample spans about 250,000 clones, around 90% being singletons. Sequencing was done on a sample of PBMCs or T cells enriched from blood (not recorded which). The receptors here all came from a woman aged 25 to 39 with acute COVID-19.

The V call is TRBV6-5, the J call TRBJ1-6; 7 bases are shared with TRBD1. The CDR3 is made up of 15 amino acids. Germline CDR1 MNHEY, CDR2 SVGAGI. The junction had 5 bases not matched to a gene; V was cut back by 0 bases and J by 9 bases. Written as DNA, the CDR3 is TGTGCCAGCAGTTACTCGACAGGGTTAGGTTCACCCCTCCACTTT. Its protein product is CASSYSTGLGSPLHF.

The rearrangement uses TRBV28 and TRBJ1-1; 7 bases agree with TRBD1. The length of the CDR3 is 14 residues. Germline V CDR1 and CDR2: MDHEN, SYDVKM. Unmatched junction bases numbered 5, after V lost 5 bases and J lost 2 bases. CDR3 residues: CASSNDRANTEAFF. The CDR3 DNA is TGTGCCAGCAGTAACGACAGGGCTAACACTGAAGCTTTCTTT.

The chain recombines TRBV11-3 with TRBJ2-1; D remains unclear. The germline V and J ends were trimmed by 5 bases and 3 bases, with 17 bases remaining between them. This CDR3 comprises 16 residues. Germline V lookup: CDR1 SGHNT, CDR2 YENEEA. The CDR3 sequence is CASSLAAIGLYNEQFF. CDR3 DNA: TGTGCCAGCAGCCTGGCGGCGATCGGTCTCTACAATGAGCAGTTCTTC.

The chain has TRBV5-1 and TRBJ2-1; possibly TRBD2 for D (6 bases). V lost 0 bases to trimming and J lost 5 bases, with 9 bases between them. This CDR3 comprises 14 residues. The V gene's germline CDR1 is SGHRS and CDR2 YFSETQ. The CDR3 DNA is TGCGCCAGCAGCTTGGGCGGGGTCGACAATGAGCAGTTCTTC. It yields the protein CASSLGGVDNEQFF. Based on the CDR3 plus reference TRBV5-1 and TRBJ2-1, the full variable domain is KAGVTQTPRYLIKTRGQQVTLSCSPISGHRSVSWYQQTPGQGLQFLFEYFSETQRNKGNFPGRFSGRQFSNSRSEMNVSTLELGDSALYLCASSLGGVDNEQFFGPGTRLTVL.

The rearrangement links TRBV11-3 to TRBJ2-3; 13 positions match TRBD2. Germline V gene sequence: CDR1 SGHNT, CDR2 YENEEA. There are 15 residues in the CDR3. With V trimmed by 4 bases and J by 6 bases, 4 bases remained unmatched. This chain's CDR3 is CASSSGTSGVDTQYF. In DNA, the CDR3 is TGTGCCAGCAGCTCCGGGACTAGCGGGGTGGATACGCAGTATTTT.

The V call is TRBV2, the J call TRBJ1-3; D ambiguous. Germline V gene lookup returns CDR1 SNHLY and CDR2 FYNNEI. Trimming cost V 3 bases and J 8 bases, with 17 bases left between them. The CDR3 totals 15 residues. CDR3 sequence: CASSEDRLGGDTIYF. As DNA, the CDR3 is TGTGCCAGCAGTGAGGACCGTCTAGGCGGGGACACCATATATTTT.

DNA of the CDR3: TGTGCATCTACGACAGGGGGCCAAGAGACCCAGTACTTC. Protein product: CASTTGGQETQYF. The chain joins TRBV2 to TRBJ2-5; 9 bases fit TRBD1. CDR1 and CDR2 (germline): SNHLY, FYNNEI. The CDR3 consists of 13 residues.

The chain links TRBV18 to TRBJ2-2; 9 nucleotides line up with TRBD2. This CDR3 has 16 residues. Germline trimming cut 6 bases from V and 1 base from J; bases unmatched to any gene: 6. CDR1 and CDR2 from the germline V gene are KGHSH and LQKENI. The CDR3 DNA reads as TGTGCCAGCTCTCCCATAGCGGGGGAGAACACCGGGGAGCTGTTTTTT. Residues: CASSPIAGENTGELFF. The full variable domain, with the rest looked up from reference TRBV18 and TRBJ2-2, is NAGVMQNPRHLVRRRGQEARLRCSPMKGHSHVYWYRQLPEEGLKFMVYLQKENIIDESGMPKERFSAEFPKEGPSILRIQQVVRGDSAAYFCASSPIAGENTGELFFGEGSRLTVL.

The chain links TRBV6-6 to TRBJ2-5; TRBD1 aligns across 7 bases. With 6 bases clipped from V and 3 bases from J, the junction kept 10 bases outside the gene matches. The CDR3 spans 15 residues. Per the germline V gene, CDR1 is MNHNY and CDR2 is SVGAGI (reference sequence). For the CDR3, the DNA is TGTGCCAGCAGGGAACAGGGGCTGGGAAAAGAGACCCAGTACTTC. As protein: CASREQGLGKETQYF.

V and J are TRBV5-1 and TRBJ1-2, with D unresolved. Germline V gene lookup returns CDR1 SGHRS and CDR2 YFSETQ. Trimming stripped 0 bases from V and 10 bases from J, with 19 bases between. The CDR3 consists of 15 residues. The CDR3 loop reads CASSLGSTASGFYTF. CDR3 nucleotides: TGCGCCAGCAGCTTGGGCTCCACGGCATCCGGGTTCTACACCTTC.

The chain links TRBV2 to TRBJ2-2; perhaps TRBD1 as D (6 bases). The CDR3 is 15 residues long. Trimming took off 6 bases at V and 5 bases at J, with 16 bases between the two ends. Germline V gene sequence: CDR1 SNHLY, CDR2 FYNNEI. The CDR3 sequence is CASSVGGRGTGELFF. CDR3 nucleotide sequence: TGTGCCAGCAGCGTCGGAGGAAGGGGGACCGGGGAGCTGTTTTTT.

The chain couples TRBV30 to TRBJ2-7, with a weak D call TRBD2 (6 bases). Trimming took 2 bases from V and 3 from J, leaving 14 bases between them. This CDR3 region has 14 residues. From germline, CDR1 is GTSNPN and CDR2 SVGIG (reference sequence). The CDR3 spells CAWSRARGFYEQYF. The CDR3, as DNA: TGTGCCTGGAGTCGGGCGCGGGGTTTCTACGAGCAGTACTTC.

V is TRBV5-1 and J is TRBJ2-5; 8 bases agree with TRBD1. The CDR3 is 15 residues long. The V gene end was trimmed by 4 bases and the J gene end by 5 bases; junction bases not matched to a gene: 10. CDR1 and CDR2 (germline): SGHRS, YFSETQ. The CDR3 DNA is TGCGCCAGCAGCAAAGGACAGGGAAAAATGGAGACCCAGTACTTC. The encoded protein is CASSKGQGKMETQYF. Supplemented by reference TRBV5-1 and TRBJ2-5, the full variable domain reads KAGVTQTPRYLIKTRGQQVTLSCSPISGHRSVSWYQQTPGQGLQFLFEYFSETQRNKGNFPGRFSGRQFSNSRSEMNVSTLELGDSALYLCASSKGQGKMETQYFGPGTRLLVL.

This sequence joins TRBV23-1 and TRBJ2-2; D unclear. TRBV23-1 is an open reading frame whose function is uncertain. The CDR3 contains 20 residues. V dropped 2 bases and J dropped 5 bases, with 27 bases sitting between them. CDR3 protein: CASSQTKYSNRKSNTGELFF. CDR3 nucleotide sequence: TGCGCCAGCAGTCAAACAAAGTACAGTAATCGGAAAAGTAATACCGGGGAGCTGTTTTTT.

This clone has a single count. This chain connects TRBV18 to TRBJ2-7; D possibly corresponds to TRBD1 (5 bases). Trimming removed 3 bases at V and 1 base at J, with 7 bases between. This CDR3 has 13 residues. Per germline, CDR1 KGHSH and CDR2 LQKENI. CDR3 residues: CASSPQGSYEQYF. CDR3 coding DNA: TGTGCCAGCTCACCCCAGGGTTCCTACGAGCAGTACTTC.

The chain has TRBV19 and TRBJ2-1, with 7 bases aligning to TRBD1. Unmatched junction bases numbered 7, after V lost 6 bases and J lost 8 bases. The germline V gene has CDR1 LNHDA and CDR2 SQIVND (reference sequence). The length of the CDR3 is 13 residues. The CDR3, as DNA: TGTGCCAGTAGGGAAGGGGGCAGGGATGAGCAGTTCTTC. It translates to CASREGGRDEQFF.

The chain combines TRBV10-2 with TRBJ1-6, with a possible D match to TRBD1 (6 bases). The CDR3 spans 13 residues. V was shortened by 3 bases and J by 14 bases, with 14 bases between the two germline ends. Germline values: CDR1 WSHSY, CDR2 SAAADI. Here the CDR3 reads CASSEDRSSALHF. CDR3 nucleotides: TGCGCCAGCAGTGAAGACAGGTCAAGTGCCCTCCACTTT.

The chain recombines TRBV2 with TRBJ2-7; D gene ambiguous. The CDR3 length is 15 residues. CDR1 SNHLY and CDR2 FYNNEI come from the germline V gene. The V end was cut by 2 bases, the J end by 0 bases, with 11 bases between. CDR3 coding DNA: TGTGCCAGCAGTGAAAGAGTACTTAGCTCCTACGAGCAGTACTTC. Translating it yields CASSERVLSSYEQYF.

This chain links TRBV25-1 with TRBJ2-2; maybe TRBD2 (6 bases). The CDR3 consists of 14 residues. CDR1 is MGHDK, CDR2 SYGVNS, per germline. V was clipped by 8 bases and J by 4 bases, with 14 bases between them. The CDR3, as DNA: TGTGCCAGCCCCTGCCGGGGGATCACCGGGGAGCTGTTTTTT. This codes for CASPCRGITGELFF.

V and J are TRBV18 and TRBJ2-1; TRBD2 matches 9 bases. After removal of 1 base from V and 9 bases from J, the junction contained 10 bases not matched to a gene. The length of the CDR3 is 16 residues. The V gene's germline CDR1 is KGHSH and CDR2 LQKENI. CDR3 sequence reads: CASSPRSAGGVVEQFF. The CDR3 nucleotides are TGTGCCAGCTCACCACGGTCCGCGGGAGGGGTCGTTGAGCAGTTCTTC.

This chain joins TRBV9 and TRBJ1-3, with 10 bases fitting TRBD1. Germline assignment: CDR1 SGDLS and CDR2 YYNGEE. The V segment lost 3 bases and the J segment 4 bases; nucleotides outside the gene matches: 7. The CDR3 contains 16 residues. The CDR3 sequence: CASSASGTGVGNTIYF. In nucleotides, the CDR3 is TGTGCCAGCAGCGCATCCGGGACAGGGGTCGGAAACACCATATATTTT.

The rearrangement links TRBV19 to TRBJ1-1; D unresolved. The CDR3 has 14 amino acids. Looked up from germline, CDR1 is LNHDA and CDR2 is SQIVND (reference sequence). The V end lost 0 bases, the J end lost 5 bases, and 10 bases lay between the germline ends. The CDR3 reads CASSIETTRTEAFF. In nucleotides, the CDR3 is TGTGCCAGTAGTATAGAAACCACGAGAACTGAAGCTTTCTTT.

V usage is TRBV5-6 and J usage is TRBJ1-2, with D hard to call. CDR1 and CDR2 from the germline V gene are SGHDT and YYEEEE. The V and J ends lost 4 bases and 7 bases respectively, with 11 bases between them. The CDR3 extends over 12 amino acids. This CDR3 is CASSRPGFGYTF. CDR3 in DNA: TGTGCCAGCAGCCGTCCGGGGTTTGGCTACACCTTC.